This is a list of T cell receptor beta chains from one sample in a study of blood T cell repertoires in COVID-19. Profiled with immunoSEQ multiplex PCR; TCRdb holds only in-frame clones, not every one. Of about 51,000 clones detected, about 86% appear once; the ten largest clones hold around 4.6%. Sequencing used peripheral blood. These receptor sequences come from an older man with active COVID-19. The CDR3 runs from the conserved cysteine through the conserved F or W. A D gene is named only where the DNA matches it firmly. A clone size is listed for some rows: how often the clone was seen (once, few, many), or a class if it is expanded.

abundance	j_gene	d_gene	v_gene	CDR3aa	CDR3nt
.	TRBJ1-2	TRBD1	TRBV5-5	CASSPGPGTDFYGYTF	TGTGCCAGCAGCCCGGGCCCCGGGACAGACTTTTATGGCTACACCTTC
.	TRBJ2-1	.	TRBV5-1	CASSFLGHTGSDSYNEQFF	TGCGCCAGCAGCTTTTTGGGGCATACCGGGTCCGACTCCTACAATGAGCAGTTCTTC
few	TRBJ2-7	TRBD2	TRBV10-1	CASSLRTSGSQYEQYF	TGCGCCAGCAGCCTAAGGACTAGCGGGAGTCAATACGAGCAGTACTTC
.	TRBJ2-1	TRBD2	TRBV19	CASKGAGLAVNNEQFF	TGTGCCAGTAAAGGGGCGGGACTAGCGGTTAACAATGAGCAGTTCTTC
.	TRBJ2-7	.	TRBV4-2	CASSERQADEQYF	TGTGCCAGCAGCGAAAGACAGGCTGACGAGCAGTACTTC
.	TRBJ2-3	.	TRBV7-2	CASSPRGGGPPDTQYF	TGTGCCAGCAGCCCAAGGGGGGGAGGGCCGCCAGATACGCAGTATTTT
.	TRBJ2-2	.	TRBV6-1	CASSEEWGGNTGELFF	TGTGCCAGCAGTGAAGAGTGGGGCGGGAACACCGGGGAGCTGTTTTTT
.	TRBJ2-7	.	TRBV19	CASSIKGVGVYEQYF	TGTGCCAGTAGTATCAAGGGTGTGGGAGTCTACGAGCAGTACTTC
.	TRBJ2-3	TRBD2	TRBV5-4	CASSLSVAGGDTDTQYF	TGTGCCAGCAGCTTATCTGTGGCGGGAGGGGACACAGATACGCAGTATTTT
.	TRBJ2-5	TRBD1	TRBV11-1	CASSDTRTGYQETQYF	TGTGCCAGCAGCGATACAAGGACAGGCTACCAAGAGACCCAGTACTTC
.	TRBJ2-1	TRBD2	TRBV2	CASSESGIEQFF	TGTGCCAGCAGTGAAAGCGGGATTGAGCAGTTCTTC
.	TRBJ2-1	.	TRBV15	CATSRDAGYNEQFF	TGTGCCACCAGCAGAGATGCCGGGTACAATGAGCAGTTCTTC
.	TRBJ2-1	.	TRBV6-2/TRBV6-3	CASSTQDNEQFF	TGTGCCAGCAGTACGCAGGACAATGAGCAGTTCTTC
.	TRBJ2-1	.	TRBV5-6	CASSSTSYNEQFF	TGTGCCAGCAGCTCTACTTCCTACAATGAGCAGTTCTTC
once	TRBJ1-6	TRBD1	TRBV5-1	CASSRDRNNSPLHF	TGCGCCAGCAGCCGGGACAGAAATAATTCACCCCTCCACTTT
.	TRBJ1-3	.	TRBV4-2	CASSQGHNSGNTIYF	TGTGCCAGCAGCCAAGGGCATAACTCTGGAAACACCATATATTTT
.	TRBJ1-5	TRBD1	TRBV28	CASSPGQGYSNQPQHF	TGTGCCAGCAGTCCGGGACAGGGTTATAGCAATCAGCCCCAGCATTTT
.	TRBJ2-1	.	TRBV28	CASSLSKAVQFFSFYNEQFF	TGTGCCAGCAGTTTATCTAAAGCGGTACAATTTTTCAGCTTCTACAATGAGCAGTTCTTC
.	TRBJ1-3	.	TRBV28	CASIDAGFSGNTIYF	TGTGCCAGCATCGATGCGGGGTTCTCTGGAAACACCATATATTTT
.	TRBJ1-4	.	TRBV30	CAWRHKGGGKNEKLFF	TGTGCCTGGAGGCATAAGGGGGGGGGAAAGAATGAAAAACTGTTTTTT
once	TRBJ2-5	.	TRBV9	CASTRLEGVQETQYF	TGTGCCAGTACACGTCTAGAGGGGGTCCAAGAGACCCAGTACTTC
few	TRBJ1-3	.	TRBV19	CASSYRAYSGNTIYF	TGTGCCAGTAGTTACAGGGCGTATTCTGGAAACACCATATATTTT
.	TRBJ2-7	.	TRBV6-1	CASSEAPGTQYEQYF	TGTGCCAGCAGTGAAGCCCCCGGGACTCAGTACGAGCAGTACTTC
.	TRBJ1-6	.	TRBV15	CATSRILDRPNSPLHF	TGTGCCACCAGCAGAATCCTGGACAGACCTAATTCACCCCTCCACTTT
.	TRBJ2-1	.	TRBV20-1	CSASLPGRLDEQFF	TGCAGTGCTAGTTTGCCGGGTCGCCTCGATGAGCAGTTCTTC
.	TRBJ2-6	.	TRBV4-3	CASSQDWGVSGANVLTF	TGCGCCAGCAGCCAAGACTGGGGAGTCTCTGGGGCCAACGTCCTGACTTTC
.	TRBJ1-2	TRBD1	TRBV5-1	CASSFGTDINYGYTF	TGCGCCAGCAGTTTTGGGACAGACATAAACTATGGCTACACCTTC
.	TRBJ2-1	TRBD2	TRBV28	CASRQSGGRYNEQFF	TGTGCCAGCAGGCAAAGCGGCGGGAGGTACAATGAGCAGTTCTTC
few	TRBJ2-5	.	TRBV18	CASAFQGVATGETQYF	TGTGCCAGCGCGTTCCAAGGTGTGGCGACGGGGGAGACCCAGTACTTC
.	TRBJ1-6	.	TRBV10-2	CASGKTGENSPLHF	TGCGCCAGCGGGAAGACTGGGGAGAATTCACCCCTCCACTTT
.	TRBJ1-1	.	TRBV4-1	CASSPLGGRNTEAFF	TGCGCCAGCAGCCCCCTGGGGGGGAGGAACACTGAAGCTTTCTTT
.	TRBJ2-5	.	TRBV4-3	CASSPQAGPYQETQYF	TGCGCCAGCAGCCCCCAGGCGGGACCGTACCAAGAGACCCAGTACTTC
.	TRBJ1-6	TRBD1	TRBV2	CASLDRENSPLHF	TGTGCCAGCTTGGACAGGGAGAATTCACCCCTCCACTTT
.	TRBJ1-1	TRBD1	TRBV5-1	CASSSRTGDTEAFF	TGCGCCAGCAGCTCCCGGACAGGGGACACTGAAGCTTTCTTT
few	TRBJ1-2	.	TRBV7-9	CASSTQTPGAHYTF	TGTGCCAGCAGCACCCAGACCCCGGGAGCCCACTACACCTTC
once	TRBJ2-1	TRBD1	TRBV11-3	CASSLSVGTGDNEQFF	TGTGCCAGCAGCTTAAGTGTTGGGACAGGAGACAATGAGCAGTTCTTC
.	TRBJ2-5	TRBD2	TRBV5-4	CASSLGLGLAGGPSSETQYF	TGTGCCAGCAGCTTGGGTCTCGGACTAGCGGGAGGGCCCTCGTCAGAGACCCAGTACTTC
.	TRBJ1-5	TRBD1	TRBV5-1	CASSLEGASNQPQHF	TGCGCCAGCAGCTTGGAGGGGGCGAGCAATCAGCCCCAGCATTTT
.	TRBJ2-1	TRBD1	TRBV7-3	CASKVGQGGYNEQFF	TGTGCCAGCAAAGTGGGACAGGGGGGCTACAATGAGCAGTTCTTC
.	TRBJ2-1	.	TRBV10-3	CAISERPGTFEQFF	TGTGCCATCAGTGAGCGCCCCGGGACATTTGAGCAGTTCTTC
.	TRBJ1-6	.	TRBV3-1/TRBV3-2	CASSQGGRGYNSPLHF	TGTGCCAGCAGCCAGGGGGGTAGAGGGTATAATTCACCCCTCCACTTT
.	TRBJ2-1	TRBD2	TRBV5-4	CASSPTSGSYNEQFF	TGTGCCAGCAGCCCTACTAGCGGGAGTTACAATGAGCAGTTCTTC